These 22 T cell receptor beta chains came from one sample sequenced in a study of blood T cell repertoires in COVID-19. Only in-frame clones appear in the TCRdb table, and some are missing; sequencing was by immunoSEQ multiplex PCR. The sample yields over 150,000 clones, around four fifths seen once. Sequenced input: peripheral blood. The receptors derive from a woman aged 35 to 49 with COVID-19, enrolled during active disease.

The rearrangement uses TRBV28 and TRBJ1-1; D unresolved. The CDR3 contains 11 residues. CDR1 is MDHEN and CDR2 is SYDVKM in the germline V gene. Trimming removed 3 bases from V and 5 bases from J, with 4 bases in between. In DNA form, the CDR3 reads TGTGCCAGCAGTTTTAAAACTGAAGCTTTCTTT. Translating gives CASSFKTEAFF.

The rearrangement links TRBV7-3 to TRBJ1-2; 10 bases are shared with TRBD1. The CDR3 has 14 residues. Germline V lookup: CDR1 SGHTA, CDR2 FQGTGA. V lost 5 bases to trimming and J lost 6 bases; unmatched junction nucleotides: 6. The CDR3, as DNA: TGTGCCAGCAGCCCACGGACAGGGGGTCATGGCTACACCTTC. Protein product: CASSPRTGGHGYTF.

This clone was counted a few times. Other DNA sequences in this sample translate to the same CDR3. The V gene is TRBV19, the J gene TRBJ1-1; TRBD1 might be the D (6 bases). Trimming shortened V by 3 bases and J by 1 base, and 9 bases separated the two germline ends. The CDR3 has 14 amino acids. CDR1 LNHDA and CDR2 SQIVND come from the germline V gene (reference sequence). The CDR3 nucleotides are TGTGCCAGTAGTATCAGGGGACCGAACACTGAAGCTTTCTTT. Translation gives CASSIRGPNTEAFF.

This clone was seen once. CDR3 nucleotides: TGTGCCAGCTCACCGCGGGGGGCAGTCCAAGAGACCCAGTACTTC. Protein product: CASSPRGAVQETQYF. The rearrangement joins TRBV18 to TRBJ2-5, with 8 bases that match TRBD2. The CDR3 length is 15 residues. V lost 3 bases to trimming and J lost 1 base; unmatched junction nucleotides: 4. Germline V gene sequence: CDR1 KGHSH, CDR2 LQKENI.

This rearrangement joins TRBV29-1 to TRBJ2-1, with D uncertain. This CDR3 spans 11 amino acids. Per the germline V gene, CDR1 is SQVTM and CDR2 is ANQGSEA. V dropped 8 bases and J dropped 2 bases, with 7 bases sitting between them. CDR3 sequence (DNA): TGCAGCACATTTACCTACAATGAGCAGTTCTTC. It translates to CSTFTYNEQFF.

In this sample, this clone turned up once. The chain has TRBV9 and TRBJ2-2; a weak D match, TRBD2 (6 bases). Trimming left V 4 bases short and J 1 base short, with 14 bases between. Germline V gene sequence: CDR1 SGDLS, CDR2 YYNGEE. CDR3 length: 16 amino acids. The CDR3 reads CASSTQWGENTGELFF. As DNA, the CDR3 is TGTGCCAGCAGCACCCAATGGGGGGAGAACACCGGGGAGCTGTTTTTT.

The rearrangement joins TRBV19 to TRBJ1-3, with 7 bases matching TRBD1. The CDR3 is made up of 15 amino acids. Germline CDR1 LNHDA, CDR2 SQIVND (reference sequence). Losses at the gene ends were 7 bases for V and 0 bases for J; bases not matched to a gene: 6. The CDR3 protein is CASKDRSSSGNTIYF. In DNA form, the CDR3 reads TGTGCCAGTAAGGACAGGTCGAGCTCTGGAAACACCATATATTTT.

The J gene is TRBJ2-2, the V gene TRBV19, with D uncertain. Trimming pared 7 bases from V and 5 bases from J, leaving 14 bases between. Germline CDR1 is LNHDA and CDR2 is SQIVND (reference sequence). The CDR3 extends over 14 amino acids. This chain's CDR3 is CASTNNLETGELFF. The CDR3 DNA follows: TGTGCCAGTACTAACAATCTGGAGACCGGGGAGCTGTTTTTT.

V and J are TRBV3-1 (or the pseudogene TRBV3-2) and TRBJ1-6, with 9 bases that match TRBD1. The CDR3 covers 16 residues. V trimming: 4 bases; J trimming: 7 bases; junction bases outside the gene matches: 8. Germline V lookup: CDR1 LGHDT, CDR2 YNNKEL (reference sequence). The CDR3 sequence is CASSPIRQGGNSPLHF. CDR3 nucleotides: TGTGCCAGCAGCCCCATTAGACAGGGGGGGAATTCACCCCTCCACTTT.

The chain carries TRBV28 and TRBJ1-2; D gene unclear. The ends were cut back, 2 bases at V and 8 bases at J, with 12 bases in the middle. The CDR3 contains 13 residues. The V gene's germline CDR1 is MDHEN and CDR2 SYDVKM. The DNA of the CDR3 is TGTGCCAGCAGTTTACTCGCAGCCAGGGGCTACACCTTC. This encodes CASSLLAARGYTF.

This clone came up once. The chain is built from TRBV23-1 and TRBJ2-6; D not certain. TRBV23-1 falls under the ORF class, with uncertain function. Trimming stripped 10 bases from V and 4 bases from J, with 14 bases between. The CDR3 runs 14 residues. In DNA form, the CDR3 reads TGCGCCACTATCTCCTCGGAGGGGGCCAACGTCCTGACTTTC. Translation gives CATISSEGANVLTF.

In this sample, this clone turned up a few times. V usage is TRBV25-1 and J usage is TRBJ1-4, with a weak D call TRBD1 (6 bases). The CDR3 has 17 residues. Germline V lookup: CDR1 MGHDK, CDR2 SYGVNS. V was shortened by 4 bases and J by 4 bases, with 19 bases between the two germline ends. CDR3 residues: CASSGTETLVNNEKLFF. CDR3 coding DNA: TGTGCCAGCAGTGGGACAGAAACCCTAGTCAATAATGAAAAACTGTTTTTT.

V and J are TRBV11-2 and TRBJ2-1, with TRBD2 matching over 10 bases. CDR3 size: 15 residues. Germline lookup yields CDR1 SGHAT and CDR2 FQNNGV. The J segment lost 4 bases and the V segment lost 4 bases, leaving 4 bases of the junction unmatched. The chain's CDR3 is CASSSAGGLYNEQFF. The CDR3 nucleotides are TGTGCCAGCAGCTCAGCGGGGGGGCTATACAATGAGCAGTTCTTC.

The chain employs TRBV6-5 and TRBJ1-1; D is unresolved. Germline V gene data show CDR1 as MNHEY and CDR2 as SVGAGI. V lost 8 bases and J 1 base, leaving 14 bases between the germline ends. The CDR3 totals 14 residues. The CDR3 spells CASHPRLRNTEAFF. As DNA, the CDR3 is TGTGCCAGCCATCCCAGGCTCAGGAACACTGAAGCTTTCTTT.

The V and J genes are TRBV18 and TRBJ2-7; 12 nucleotides align to TRBD1. The CDR3 contains 15 residues. The V segment lost 3 bases and the J segment 7 bases; nucleotides outside the gene matches: 7. The germline CDR1 and CDR2 sequences are KGHSH and LQKENI. CDR3 region: CASSPLGQGAREQYF. The CDR3 DNA reads as TGTGCCAGCTCACCGCTGGGACAGGGGGCCCGGGAGCAGTACTTC.

The genes are TRBV9 and TRBJ2-5, with D possibly matching TRBD2 (7 bases). Germline V lookup: CDR1 SGDLS, CDR2 YYNGEE. With 2 bases removed from V and 5 bases from J, the gap between germline ends came to 13 bases. CDR3 size: 14 residues. The CDR3: CASSVRGARETQYF. For the CDR3, the DNA is TGTGCCAGCAGCGTTCGGGGGGCGCGGGAGACCCAGTACTTC.

This chain links TRBV4-2 with TRBJ2-1; 8 bases fit TRBD2. Germline CDR1 and CDR2: LGHNA and YNFKEQ. The CDR3 contains 16 residues. The junction had 3 bases not matched to a gene; V was cut back by 0 bases and J by 2 bases. The DNA for the CDR3 is TGTGCCAGCAGCCAAGATGAAGCGGGGGCCTACAATGAGCAGTTCTTC. Amino acids: CASSQDEAGAYNEQFF.

This clone was seen repeatedly, ten times or more. The CDR3 loop is CASSQDRGRYEQYF. The CDR3 region has the DNA TGTGCCAGCAGCCAAGACCGGGGGAGATACGAGCAGTACTTC. The chain couples TRBV3-1 (or the pseudogene TRBV3-2) to TRBJ2-7; a weak D match, TRBD2 (6 bases). CDR1 and CDR2 from the germline V gene are LGHDT and YNNKEL (reference sequence). Trimming shortened V by 0 bases and J by 4 bases, and 10 bases separated the two germline ends. The CDR3 contains 14 residues.

This sequence joins TRBV7-3 and TRBJ2-1, with 8 bases matching TRBD2. This CDR3 has 15 amino acids. The V segment lost 0 bases and the J segment 8 bases; nucleotides outside the gene matches: 6. Germline CDR1 is SGHTA and CDR2 is FQGTGA. DNA of the CDR3: TGTGCCAGCAGCTTAACGTCGGGACTAGGCCATGAGCAGTTCTTC. Translated: CASSLTSGLGHEQFF. Together with reference TRBV7-3 and TRBJ2-1, the CDR3 gives the full variable domain: GAGVSQTPSNKVTEKGKYVELRCDPISGHTALYWYRQSLGQGPEFLIYFQGTGAADDSGLPNDRFFAVRPEGSVSTLKIQRTERGDSAVYLCASSLTSGLGHEQFFGPGTRLTVL.

This chain joins TRBV21-1 and TRBJ2-5; the table names TRBD2, a call not compared with the DNA. TRBV21-1 is a known pseudogene. This CDR3 has 16 residues. The CDR3 is CASSPRREKIQETQYF. The CDR3, as DNA: TGTGCCAGCAGCCCCCGGAGGGAGAAGATCCAAGAGACCCAGTACTTC.

V usage is TRBV28 and J usage is TRBJ1-1; D is uncertain. V dropped 1 base and J dropped 8 bases, with 8 bases sitting between them. The CDR3 runs 12 residues. Germline V gene lookup returns CDR1 MDHEN and CDR2 SYDVKM. In nucleotides, the CDR3 is TGTGCCAGCAGTTTATACTTCCGAGAAGCTTTCTTT. The encoded protein is CASSLYFREAFF.

This chain links TRBV2 with TRBJ1-2; the D is unclear. The CDR3 is made up of 12 amino acids. Germline V gives CDR1 SNHLY, CDR2 FYNNEI. The V gene lost 9 bases and the J gene lost 6 bases, with 14 bases spanning the gap. Here the CDR3 reads CASLTASHGYTF. CDR3 in DNA: TGTGCCAGTTTAACAGCTTCCCATGGCTACACCTTC.